A selection of T cell receptor beta chains follows, all from one sample in a study of cytomegalovirus exposure and HLA in healthy donors. Profiling relied on immunoSEQ multiplex PCR, and the TCRdb table lists in-frame clones only, not all of them. There are 120,000 to 150,000 clones in the sample; roughly 82% occur only once, and approximately 3.6% lies in the top ten. The specimen was PBMCs. These receptors originate from a male donor in good health and CMV-seronegative. CDR3s leave out the opening cysteine and the closing phenylalanine or tryptophan. A row's size may be missing; if present it is once, few, many or a size class.

v_gene: TRBV18
len: 12
abundance: -
CDR3aa: ASSPLAEAGELF

v_gene: TRBV19
len: 13
abundance: -
CDR3aa: ASSIRRTGHYGYT

v_gene: TRBV18
len: 15
abundance: -
CDR3aa: ASSQWQGPYSNQPQH

v_gene: TRBV2
len: 14
abundance: few
CDR3aa: ASSETTGTPRVGYT

v_gene: TRBV5-6
len: 14
abundance: -
CDR3aa: ASSLRRGSNLNTIY

v_gene: TRBV6-1
len: 14
abundance: few
CDR3aa: ASSEGQQVWIETQY

v_gene: TRBV5-5
len: 13
abundance: -
CDR3aa: ASSLWAGTNEKLF

v_gene: TRBV5-5
len: 12
abundance: once
CDR3aa: ASSFGGDGSPLH

v_gene: TRBV5-4
len: 14
abundance: -
CDR3aa: ASSLAIWTSGGEQF

v_gene: TRBV4-1
len: 15
abundance: -
CDR3aa: ASSPLREGTYYNEQF

v_gene: TRBV7-9
len: 13
abundance: -
CDR3aa: ASSSSSTGMEGYT

v_gene: TRBV6-1
len: 13
abundance: -
CDR3aa: ASSEAAGGPDTQY

v_gene: TRBV4-2
len: 18
abundance: -
CDR3aa: ASSQDLASGTQYSYNEQF

v_gene: TRBV10-3
len: 15
abundance: -
CDR3aa: AISESKDRGRADTQY

v_gene: TRBV19
len: 12
abundance: few
CDR3aa: ASSIRDRETEAF

v_gene: TRBV4-1
len: 13
abundance: -
CDR3aa: ASSQGPGGTDTQY

v_gene: TRBV5-1
len: 14
abundance: once
CDR3aa: ASSRGQGAWSTEAF

v_gene: TRBV30
len: 11
abundance: few
CDR3aa: AWTGASTDTQY

v_gene: TRBV28
len: 14
abundance: -
CDR3aa: ASGPGQGISSETQY

v_gene: TRBV5-5
len: 17
abundance: -
CDR3aa: ASSLRHPGRTSVSYEQY

v_gene: TRBV7-8
len: 12
abundance: -
CDR3aa: ASSLRGTGNEQY

v_gene: TRBV4-1
len: 13
abundance: -
CDR3aa: ASSRDRGHTDTQY

v_gene: TRBV11-2
len: 15
abundance: -
CDR3aa: ASSLDLAVSGANVLT

v_gene: TRBV27
len: 12
abundance: -
CDR3aa: ASSFKGGPYEQY

v_gene: TRBV28
len: 11
abundance: -
CDR3aa: ASWDSYSYEQY

v_gene: TRBV5-4
len: 17
abundance: -
CDR3aa: ASSREVAVGDREDYGYT

v_gene: TRBV15
len: 13
abundance: -
CDR3aa: ATSRRGVSYNEQF